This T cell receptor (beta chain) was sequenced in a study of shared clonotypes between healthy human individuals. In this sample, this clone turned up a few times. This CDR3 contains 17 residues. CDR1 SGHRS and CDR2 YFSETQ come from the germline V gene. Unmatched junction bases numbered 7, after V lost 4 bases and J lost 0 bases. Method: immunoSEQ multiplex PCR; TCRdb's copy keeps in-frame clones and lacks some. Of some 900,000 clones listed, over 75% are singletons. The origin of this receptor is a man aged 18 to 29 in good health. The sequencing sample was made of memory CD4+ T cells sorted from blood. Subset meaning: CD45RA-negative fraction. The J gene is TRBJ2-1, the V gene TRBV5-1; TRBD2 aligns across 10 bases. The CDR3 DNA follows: TGCGCCAGCAGCCCTGGGACTAGCGTATTCTCCTACAATGAGCAGTTCTTC. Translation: CASSPGTSVFSYNEQFF.